What follows are 27 T cell receptor beta chains derived from one specimen sequenced in a study of OX40 agonist ivuxolimab in advanced cancers. TCRdb keeps only in-frame clones here, not all; method: immunoSEQ multiplex PCR. This sample carries roughly 26,000 clones, approximately 90% of them seen once, and the ten largest clones take approximately 20%. This specimen was CD4+ or CD8+ T cells sorted from blood, taken in a trial of the OX40 agonist ivuxolimab. The receptors originated from an adult with an advanced solid tumor such as melanoma, head and neck, liver or kidney cancer.

CDR3 region: CSTGTGYGYTF. CDR3 coding DNA: TGCAGTACTGGGACAGGCTATGGCTACACCTTC. This chain joins TRBV20-1 and TRBJ1-2; 8 bases line up with TRBD1. The germline V gene has CDR1 DFQATT and CDR2 SNEGSKA (reference sequence). After removal of 8 bases from V and 4 bases from J, the junction contained 3 bases not matched to a gene. The CDR3 loop spans 11 amino acids.

The chain carries TRBV27 and TRBJ2-5; 8 nucleotides line up with TRBD1. Germline trimming cut 6 bases from V and 5 bases from J; bases unmatched to any gene: 11. Per germline, CDR1 MNHEY and CDR2 SMNVEV (reference sequence). There are 15 residues in the CDR3. CDR3 region: CASSKLRDRLETQYF. As DNA, the CDR3 is TGTGCCAGCAGCAAACTCCGGGACAGGCTGGAGACCCAGTACTTC.

This clone is medium-sized within its sample. The chain is built from TRBV6-6 and TRBJ1-2; a possible D gene is TRBD1 (5 bases). CDR1 and CDR2 (germline): MNHNY, SVGAGI (reference sequence). The CDR3 is made up of 11 amino acids. V was trimmed by 7 bases and J by 6 bases, leaving 9 bases between them. CDR3 sequence reads: CASTLGDGYTF. CDR3 bases: TGTGCCAGCACCTTAGGGGATGGCTACACCTTC.

Only one count was recorded for this clone. The chain recombines TRBV6-5 with TRBJ2-6; D uncertain. CDR1 is MNHEY, CDR2 SVGAGI, per germline. This CDR3 comprises 14 residues. Trimming left V 7 bases short and J 0 bases short, with 7 bases between. Here the CDR3 DNA reads TGTGCCAGCATGGACGCCTCTGGGGCCAACGTCCTGACTTTC. Translation gives CASMDASGANVLTF.

The sample holds one count of this clone. The chain has TRBV7-9 and TRBJ2-7; perhaps TRBD1 as D (6 bases). The CDR3 extends over 15 amino acids. Trimming removed 5 bases at V and 1 base at J, with 15 bases between. Germline-derived CDR1 and CDR2 are SEHNR and FQNEAQ (reference sequence). The CDR3 DNA reads as TGTGCCAGCAGCGCTAGGGACACTCGGTCCTACGAGCAGTACTTC. It yields the protein CASSARDTRSYEQYF. The full variable domain, its missing parts supplied by reference TRBV7-9 and TRBJ2-7, is DTGVSQNPRHKITKRGQNVTFRCDPISEHNRLYWYRQTLGQGPEFLTYFQNEAQLEKSRLLSDRFSAERPKGSFSTLEIQRTEQGDSAMYLCASSARDTRSYEQYFGPGTRLTVT.

The gene calls are TRBV6-1 and TRBJ2-3; the D gene is possibly TRBD2 (5 bases). V gave up 0 bases and J gave up 4 bases, with 14 bases separating them. The germline V gene has CDR1 MNHNS and CDR2 SASEGT. The CDR3 runs to 16 residues. The CDR3 nucleotides are TGTGCCAGCAGTGAAGCAACGGGGTACCACCCAGATACGCAGTATTTT. It translates to CASSEATGYHPDTQYF.

The V and J genes are TRBV6-5 and TRBJ1-5; the D gene is possibly TRBD1 (6 bases). The CDR3 loop spans 14 amino acids. With 6 bases removed from V and 7 bases from J, the gap between germline ends came to 16 bases. Per the germline V gene, CDR1 is MNHEY and CDR2 is SVGAGI. CDR3 region: CASRRTGYEQPQHF. The CDR3 DNA follows: TGTGCCAGCAGGAGAACAGGGTATGAACAGCCCCAGCATTTT.

Written as DNA, the CDR3 is TGCGCCAGCAGCCAAGGAGGCCGGGATTTAGATACGCAGTATTTT. The encoded protein is CASSQGGRDLDTQYF. V and J are TRBV4-1 and TRBJ2-3; a possible D gene is TRBD2 (5 bases). V shed 1 base and J shed 5 bases, with 13 bases lying between them. Germline CDR1 MGHRA, CDR2 YSYEKL. The CDR3 consists of 15 residues.

The V gene is TRBV9, the J gene TRBJ2-1; D unclear. CDR1 is SGDLS and CDR2 is YYNGEE in the germline V gene. There are 15 residues in the CDR3. V lost 0 bases and J 2 bases, leaving 9 bases between the germline ends. For the CDR3, the DNA is TGTGCCAGCAGCGTAGAGAGGTGGGCCTACAATGAGCAGTTCTTC. Protein product: CASSVERWAYNEQFF.

The chain carries TRBV9 and TRBJ1-4; possibly TRBD1 for D (6 bases). Germline CDR1 SGDLS, CDR2 YYNGEE. The CDR3 contains 14 residues. The V gene lost 0 bases and the J gene lost 4 bases, with 7 bases spanning the gap. CDR3: CASSVGQVNEKLFF. DNA for the CDR3: TGTGCCAGCAGCGTAGGACAGGTTAATGAAAAACTGTTTTTT.

The chain joins TRBV2 to TRBJ2-1, with 9 bases lining up with TRBD1. CDR1 SNHLY and CDR2 FYNNEI come from the germline V gene. The length of the CDR3 is 14 residues. V dropped 8 bases and J dropped 7; count of bases not matched to a gene: 9. CDR3 loop: CASAPGQGSNEQFF. CDR3 coding DNA: TGTGCCAGCGCGCCGGGACAGGGTTCGAATGAGCAGTTCTTC.

The gene calls are TRBV2 and TRBJ2-6; D is ambiguous. CDR1 SNHLY and CDR2 FYNNEI come from the germline V gene. The CDR3 length is 16 residues. Trimming left V 7 bases short and J 2 bases short, with 15 bases between. DNA of the CDR3: TGTGCCAGCATAGGCCCGACTTGGGCTGGGGCCAACGTCCTGACTTTC. This sequence encodes CASIGPTWAGANVLTF.

This clone counts as medium-sized. The chain has TRBV27 and TRBJ2-5; no definite D call. Trimming removed 0 bases at V and 3 bases at J, with 8 bases between. The germline gives CDR1 MNHEY, CDR2 SMNVEV (reference sequence). This CDR3 contains 14 residues. The CDR3 DNA reads TGTGCCAGCAGTTTATCGTTCAGCGAAGAGACCCAGTACTTC. Translated, it gives CASSLSFSEETQYF.

This clone came up once. CDR3 bases: TGCGCCAGCAGCTTGGTTGCTCCGCAAGAGACCCAGTACTTC. Translated: CASSLVAPQETQYF. The V gene is TRBV5-1, the J gene TRBJ2-5; D not certain. Germline loops: CDR1 SGHRS, CDR2 YFSETQ. V was clipped by 0 bases and J by 2 bases, with 8 bases between them. This CDR3 comprises 14 residues.

This sequence joins TRBV6-1 and TRBJ2-3; a possible D gene is TRBD1 (6 bases). The length of the CDR3 is 16 residues. Trimming removed 2 bases from V and 2 bases from J, with 14 bases in between. Germline assignment: CDR1 MNHNS and CDR2 SASEGT. The CDR3 loop reads CASSEPRGPDTDTQYF. The CDR3 DNA is TGTGCCAGCAGTGAACCCAGGGGACCGGACACAGATACGCAGTATTTT.

The chain links TRBV4-1 to TRBJ2-7; 9 nucleotides line up with TRBD2. The CDR3 covers 14 residues. Germline CDR1 and CDR2: MGHRA and YSYEKL. V was clipped by 5 bases and J by 2 bases; unmatched bases: 4. CDR3 protein: CASSYSGSAYEQYF. CDR3 bases: TGCGCCAGCAGCTATAGCGGGAGCGCCTACGAGCAGTACTTC.

The chain recombines TRBV7-9 with TRBJ2-2, with 9 bases matching TRBD1. The germline V gene encodes CDR1 SEHNR and CDR2 FQNEAQ (reference sequence). The CDR3 sequence is 16 residues long. The V gene end was trimmed by 2 bases and the J gene end by 1 base; junction bases not matched to a gene: 2. The CDR3 loop is CASSLRDRVNTGELFF. The CDR3 nucleotides read TGTGCCAGCAGCTTAAGGGACAGGGTGAACACCGGGGAGCTGTTTTTT.

Judged by abundance, this clone is medium-sized (0.01 to 0.1%). The chain employs TRBV7-2 and TRBJ1-1; weak D call: TRBD1 (5 bases). Per germline, CDR1 SGHTA and CDR2 FQGNSA. Trimming left V 5 bases short and J 6 bases short, with 10 bases between. This CDR3 comprises 12 residues. The CDR3 is CASSRDGAEAFF. DNA of the CDR3: TGTGCCAGCAGCCGGGACGGCGCTGAAGCTTTCTTT.

V is TRBV7-2 and J is TRBJ2-1, with D possibly being TRBD2 (6 bases). CDR3 length equals 18 residues. The V and J ends lost 4 bases and 0 bases respectively, with 19 bases between them. Germline CDR1 SGHTA, CDR2 FQGNSA. The CDR3 DNA reads TGTGCCAGCAGCTACCCGACTAGGGCGGTGATCTCCTACAATGAGCAGTTCTTC. The encoded protein is CASSYPTRAVISYNEQFF.

This chain links TRBV10-3 with TRBJ2-2, with a tentative D call TRBD2 (5 bases). Germline V CDR1 and CDR2: ENHRY, SYGVKD. This CDR3 is built from 17 residues. The CDR3 sequence: CAFSEVWLGTNTGELFF. The CDR3 nucleotides read TGTGCGTTCAGTGAGGTATGGCTCGGGACGAACACCGGGGAGCTGTTTTTT.

This clone occurred once. This chain links TRBV5-6 with TRBJ1-5; tentatively, D is TRBD1 (5 bases). This CDR3 is built from 15 residues. The V end lost 0 bases, the J end lost 1 base, and 8 bases lay between the germline ends. Germline lookup yields CDR1 SGHDT and CDR2 YYEEEE. CDR3 in amino acids: CASSLGRVSNQPQHF. The CDR3 nucleotides are TGTGCCAGCAGCTTGGGCAGGGTCAGCAATCAGCCCCAGCATTTT. Variable domain in full (rest from reference TRBV5-6 and TRBJ1-5): DAGVTQSPTHLIKTRGQQVTLRCSPKSGHDTVSWYQQALGQGPQFIFQYYEEEERQRGNFPDRFSGHQFPNYSSELNVNALLLGDSALYLCASSLGRVSNQPQHFGDGTRLSIL.

Only a few counts were recorded for this clone. A much larger clone differs from this one at a single base, so this may be a read error. The gene calls are TRBV6-6 and TRBJ1-1; D gene ambiguous. Germline values: CDR1 MNHNY, CDR2 SVGAGI (reference sequence). V lost 5 bases to trimming and J lost 3 bases, with 4 bases between them. This CDR3 spans 11 amino acids. CDR3 DNA sequence: TGTGCCAGCAGTCCATACACTGAAGCTTTCTTT. This translates into CASSPYTEAFF.

CDR3 sequence reads: CASSQSTGASGNTIYF. CDR3 DNA sequence: TGTGCCAGCAGCCAATCGACCGGGGCATCGGGAAACACCATATATTTT. The rearrangement joins TRBV16 to TRBJ1-3; a weak D match, TRBD1 (5 bases). Per the germline V gene, CDR1 is KGHSY and CDR2 is FQNENV. V was pared by 0 bases and J by 4 bases, with 13 bases between. The CDR3 contains 16 residues.

In DNA, the CDR3 is TGTGCCAGCAGCCAAGACTTTTTGGGACACAGTGCGAACACTGAAGCTTTCTTT. Protein product: CASSQDFLGHSANTEAFF. This sequence joins TRBV4-2 and TRBJ1-1, with D perhaps TRBD1 (6 bases). Germline V lookup: CDR1 LGHNA, CDR2 YNFKEQ. Between the trimmed V and J ends, which lost 0 bases and 1 base, there was a span of 18 bases. The CDR3 length is 18 residues.

The chain joins TRBV19 to TRBJ1-1; D is uncertain. The length of the CDR3 is 14 residues. Germline V gene data show CDR1 as LNHDA and CDR2 as SQIVND (reference sequence). The germline V and J ends were trimmed by 5 bases and 7 bases, with 17 bases remaining between them. For the CDR3, the DNA is TGTGCCAGTAGTCCTCGGGGTGCGGATGTTGAAGCTTTCTTT. Translating gives CASSPRGADVEAFF.

This clone was recorded a few times. The chain is built from TRBV10-1 and TRBJ2-1; possibly TRBD2 for D (6 bases). The CDR3 length is 16 residues. The germline gives CDR1 WNHNN, CDR2 SYGVQD (reference sequence). Trimming shortened V by 2 bases and J by 8 bases, and 19 bases separated the two germline ends. The CDR3 DNA follows: TGCGCCAGCAGTGAGGTATTAGCGGCCCGGATCGATGAGCAGTTCTTC. This gives the protein CASSEVLAARIDEQFF.

CDR3 sequence: CASSLGPLGNTEAFF. The CDR3 DNA follows: TGCGCCAGCAGCTTGGGGCCGCTGGGGAACACTGAAGCTTTCTTT. The chain couples TRBV5-1 to TRBJ1-1, with D uncertain. The CDR3 loop spans 15 amino acids. Trimming cost V 0 bases and J 1 base, with 10 bases left between them. Per germline, CDR1 SGHRS and CDR2 YFSETQ.